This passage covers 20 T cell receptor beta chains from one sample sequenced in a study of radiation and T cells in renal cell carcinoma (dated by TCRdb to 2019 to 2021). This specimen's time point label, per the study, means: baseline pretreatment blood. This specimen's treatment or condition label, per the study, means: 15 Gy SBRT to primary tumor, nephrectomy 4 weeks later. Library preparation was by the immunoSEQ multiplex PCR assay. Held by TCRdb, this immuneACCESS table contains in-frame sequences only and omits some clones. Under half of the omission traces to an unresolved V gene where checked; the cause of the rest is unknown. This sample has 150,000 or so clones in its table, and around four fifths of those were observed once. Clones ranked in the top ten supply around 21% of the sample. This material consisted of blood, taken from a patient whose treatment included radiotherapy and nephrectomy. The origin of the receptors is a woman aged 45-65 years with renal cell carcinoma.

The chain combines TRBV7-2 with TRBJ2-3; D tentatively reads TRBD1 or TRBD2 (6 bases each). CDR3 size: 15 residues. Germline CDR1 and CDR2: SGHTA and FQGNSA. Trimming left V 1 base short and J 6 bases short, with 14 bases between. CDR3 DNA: TGTGCCAGCAGCTTAGTGGCTAGGGGGAGGGATACGCAGTATTTT. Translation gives CASSLVARGRDTQYF.

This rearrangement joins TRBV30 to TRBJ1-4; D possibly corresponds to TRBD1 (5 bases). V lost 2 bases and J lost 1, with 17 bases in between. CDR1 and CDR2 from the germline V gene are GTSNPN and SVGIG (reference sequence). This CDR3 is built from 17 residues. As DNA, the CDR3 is TGTGCCTGGAGTATGGGAGGGGCGTTGGTAACTAATGAAAAACTGTTTTTT. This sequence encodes CAWSMGGALVTNEKLFF.

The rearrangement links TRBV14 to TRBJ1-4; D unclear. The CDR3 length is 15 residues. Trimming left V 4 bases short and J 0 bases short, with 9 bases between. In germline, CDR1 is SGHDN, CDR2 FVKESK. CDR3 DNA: TGTGCCAGCAGCCCGTTGGCCTCAACTAATGAAAAACTGTTTTTT. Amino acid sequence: CASSPLASTNEKLFF.

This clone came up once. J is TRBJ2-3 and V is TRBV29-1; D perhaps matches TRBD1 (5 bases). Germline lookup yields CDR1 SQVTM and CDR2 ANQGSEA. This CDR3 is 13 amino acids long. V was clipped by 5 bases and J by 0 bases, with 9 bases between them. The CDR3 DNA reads TGCAGCGTTAGACAGATTAGCACAGATACGCAGTATTTT. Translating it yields CSVRQISTDTQYF.

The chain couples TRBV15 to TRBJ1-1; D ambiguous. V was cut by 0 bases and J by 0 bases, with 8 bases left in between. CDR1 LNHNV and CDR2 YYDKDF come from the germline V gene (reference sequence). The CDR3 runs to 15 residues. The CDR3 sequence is CATSRDSGMNTEAFF. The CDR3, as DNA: TGTGCCACCAGCAGAGATTCAGGAATGAACACTGAAGCTTTCTTT.

The CDR3 is CASRNREPGNTIYF. DNA for the CDR3: TGTGCCAGCAGGAACAGGGAACCTGGAAACACCATATATTTT. J is TRBJ1-3 and V is TRBV5-6, with a possible D match to TRBD1 (6 bases). The CDR3 extends over 14 amino acids. The germline gives CDR1 SGHDT, CDR2 YYEEEE. Trimming stripped 5 bases from V and 2 bases from J, with 11 bases between. Filled out from reference TRBV5-6 and TRBJ1-3, the complete variable domain reads DAGVTQSPTHLIKTRGQQVTLRCSPKSGHDTVSWYQQALGQGPQFIFQYYEEEERQRGNFPDRFSGHQFPNYSSELNVNALLLGDSALYLCASRNREPGNTIYFGEGSWLTVV.

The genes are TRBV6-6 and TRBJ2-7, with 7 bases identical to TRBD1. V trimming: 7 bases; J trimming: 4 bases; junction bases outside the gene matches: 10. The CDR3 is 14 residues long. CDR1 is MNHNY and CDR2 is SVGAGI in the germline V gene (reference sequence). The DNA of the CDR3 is TGTGCCAGCACTTCCGGGACAGCAGCTTACGAGCAGTACTTC. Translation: CASTSGTAAYEQYF.

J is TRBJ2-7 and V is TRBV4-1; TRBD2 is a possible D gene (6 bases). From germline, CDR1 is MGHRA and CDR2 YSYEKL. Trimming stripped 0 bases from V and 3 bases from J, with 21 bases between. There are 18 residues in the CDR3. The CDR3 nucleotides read TGCGCCAGCAGCCAAGAATCGGTGGCACGGGAGCGAGACTACGAGCAGTACTTC. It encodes CASSQESVARERDYEQYF.

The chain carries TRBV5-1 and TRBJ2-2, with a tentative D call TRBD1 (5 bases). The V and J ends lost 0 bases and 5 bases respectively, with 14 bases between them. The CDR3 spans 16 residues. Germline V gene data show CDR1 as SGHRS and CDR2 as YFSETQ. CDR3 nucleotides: TGCGCCAGCAGCTTGGAGGGGCCAGGAGATACCGGGGAGCTGTTTTTT. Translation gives CASSLEGPGDTGELFF.

As DNA, the CDR3 is TGTGCCAGCAGCTTGGAGGTGGCTTCCTACGAGCAGTACTTC. Encoded protein: CASSLEVASYEQYF. The V and J genes are TRBV5-5 and TRBJ2-7, with D hard to call. This CDR3 region has 14 residues. Trimming stripped 0 bases from V and 1 base from J, with 8 bases between. Germline-derived CDR1 and CDR2 are SGHKS and YYEKEE (reference sequence).

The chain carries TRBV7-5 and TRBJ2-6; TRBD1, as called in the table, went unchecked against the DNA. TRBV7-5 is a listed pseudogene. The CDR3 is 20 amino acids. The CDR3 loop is CARSPPSPTGATSGANVLTF. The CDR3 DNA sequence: TGTGCCAGAAGCCCGCCATCGCCGACAGGGGCGACCTCTGGGGCCAACGTCCTGACTTTC.

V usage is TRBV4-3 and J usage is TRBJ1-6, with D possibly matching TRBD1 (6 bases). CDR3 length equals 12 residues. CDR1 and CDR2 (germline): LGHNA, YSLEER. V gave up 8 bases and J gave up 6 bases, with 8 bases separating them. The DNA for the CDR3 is TGCGCCAGCGGGGGGGCTAATTCACCCCTCCACTTT. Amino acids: CASGGANSPLHF.

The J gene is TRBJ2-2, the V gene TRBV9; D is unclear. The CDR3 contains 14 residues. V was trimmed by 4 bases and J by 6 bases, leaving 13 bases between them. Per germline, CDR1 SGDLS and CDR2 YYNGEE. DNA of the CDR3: TGTGCCAGCAGCCCCTCCCACGCGGCCGGGGAGCTGTTTTTT. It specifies CASSPSHAAGELFF.

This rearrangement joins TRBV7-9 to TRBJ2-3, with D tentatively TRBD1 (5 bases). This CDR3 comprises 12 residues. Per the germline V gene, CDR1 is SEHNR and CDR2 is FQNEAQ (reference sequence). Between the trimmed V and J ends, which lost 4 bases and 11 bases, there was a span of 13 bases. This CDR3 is CASSSEKQGQYF. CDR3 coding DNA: TGTGCCAGCAGCTCCGAGAAGCAGGGGCAGTATTTT.

CDR3 nucleotide sequence: TGTGCCAGCAGCTTGTCCCCGTACAGGGAGGGTAACTATGGCTACACCTTC. As protein: CASSLSPYREGNYGYTF. This rearrangement joins TRBV5-6 to TRBJ1-2, with D possibly being TRBD1 (6 bases). The V gene lost 1 base and the J gene lost 1 base, with 17 bases spanning the gap. The CDR3 is made up of 17 amino acids. CDR1 is SGHDT, CDR2 YYEEEE, per germline.

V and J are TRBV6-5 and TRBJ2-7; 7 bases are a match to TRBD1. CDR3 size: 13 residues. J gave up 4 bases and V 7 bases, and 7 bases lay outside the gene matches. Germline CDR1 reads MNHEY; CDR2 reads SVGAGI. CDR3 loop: CASTMTGLYEQYF. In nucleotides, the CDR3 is TGTGCCAGCACCATGACAGGGTTATACGAGCAGTACTTC.

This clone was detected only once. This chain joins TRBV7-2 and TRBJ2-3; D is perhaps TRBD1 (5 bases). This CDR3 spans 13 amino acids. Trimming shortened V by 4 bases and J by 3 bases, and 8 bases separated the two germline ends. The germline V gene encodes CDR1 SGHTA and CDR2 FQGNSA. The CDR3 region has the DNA TGTGCCAGCAGCTGGGGCCCAACAGATACGCAGTATTTT. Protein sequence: CASSWGPTDTQYF. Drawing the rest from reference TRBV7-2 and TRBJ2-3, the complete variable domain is GAGVSQSPSNKVTEKGKDVELRCDPISGHTALYWYRQSLGQGLEFLIYFQGNSAPDKSGLPSDRFSAERTGGSVSTLTIQRTQQEDSAVYLCASSWGPTDTQYFGPGTRLTVL.

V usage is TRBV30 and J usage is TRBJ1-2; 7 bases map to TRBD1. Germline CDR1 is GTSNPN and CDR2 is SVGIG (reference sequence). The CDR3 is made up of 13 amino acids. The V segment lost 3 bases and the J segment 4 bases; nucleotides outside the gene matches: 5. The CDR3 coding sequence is TGTGCCTGGAGGGCGACAGGGTCCTATGGCTACACCTTC. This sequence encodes CAWRATGSYGYTF.

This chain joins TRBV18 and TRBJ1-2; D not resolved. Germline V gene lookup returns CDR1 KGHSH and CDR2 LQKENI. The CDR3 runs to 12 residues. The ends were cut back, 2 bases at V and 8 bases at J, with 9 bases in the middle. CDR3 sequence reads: CASSPSRIGYTF. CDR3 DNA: TGTGCCAGCTCACCATCGCGGATCGGCTACACCTTC.

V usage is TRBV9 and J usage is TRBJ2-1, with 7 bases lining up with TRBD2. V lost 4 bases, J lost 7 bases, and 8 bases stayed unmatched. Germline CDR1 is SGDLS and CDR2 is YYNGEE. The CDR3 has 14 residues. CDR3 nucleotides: TGTGCCAGCAGCCGGGAACTAGCGCCGAATGAGCAGTTCTTC. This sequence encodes CASSRELAPNEQFF.